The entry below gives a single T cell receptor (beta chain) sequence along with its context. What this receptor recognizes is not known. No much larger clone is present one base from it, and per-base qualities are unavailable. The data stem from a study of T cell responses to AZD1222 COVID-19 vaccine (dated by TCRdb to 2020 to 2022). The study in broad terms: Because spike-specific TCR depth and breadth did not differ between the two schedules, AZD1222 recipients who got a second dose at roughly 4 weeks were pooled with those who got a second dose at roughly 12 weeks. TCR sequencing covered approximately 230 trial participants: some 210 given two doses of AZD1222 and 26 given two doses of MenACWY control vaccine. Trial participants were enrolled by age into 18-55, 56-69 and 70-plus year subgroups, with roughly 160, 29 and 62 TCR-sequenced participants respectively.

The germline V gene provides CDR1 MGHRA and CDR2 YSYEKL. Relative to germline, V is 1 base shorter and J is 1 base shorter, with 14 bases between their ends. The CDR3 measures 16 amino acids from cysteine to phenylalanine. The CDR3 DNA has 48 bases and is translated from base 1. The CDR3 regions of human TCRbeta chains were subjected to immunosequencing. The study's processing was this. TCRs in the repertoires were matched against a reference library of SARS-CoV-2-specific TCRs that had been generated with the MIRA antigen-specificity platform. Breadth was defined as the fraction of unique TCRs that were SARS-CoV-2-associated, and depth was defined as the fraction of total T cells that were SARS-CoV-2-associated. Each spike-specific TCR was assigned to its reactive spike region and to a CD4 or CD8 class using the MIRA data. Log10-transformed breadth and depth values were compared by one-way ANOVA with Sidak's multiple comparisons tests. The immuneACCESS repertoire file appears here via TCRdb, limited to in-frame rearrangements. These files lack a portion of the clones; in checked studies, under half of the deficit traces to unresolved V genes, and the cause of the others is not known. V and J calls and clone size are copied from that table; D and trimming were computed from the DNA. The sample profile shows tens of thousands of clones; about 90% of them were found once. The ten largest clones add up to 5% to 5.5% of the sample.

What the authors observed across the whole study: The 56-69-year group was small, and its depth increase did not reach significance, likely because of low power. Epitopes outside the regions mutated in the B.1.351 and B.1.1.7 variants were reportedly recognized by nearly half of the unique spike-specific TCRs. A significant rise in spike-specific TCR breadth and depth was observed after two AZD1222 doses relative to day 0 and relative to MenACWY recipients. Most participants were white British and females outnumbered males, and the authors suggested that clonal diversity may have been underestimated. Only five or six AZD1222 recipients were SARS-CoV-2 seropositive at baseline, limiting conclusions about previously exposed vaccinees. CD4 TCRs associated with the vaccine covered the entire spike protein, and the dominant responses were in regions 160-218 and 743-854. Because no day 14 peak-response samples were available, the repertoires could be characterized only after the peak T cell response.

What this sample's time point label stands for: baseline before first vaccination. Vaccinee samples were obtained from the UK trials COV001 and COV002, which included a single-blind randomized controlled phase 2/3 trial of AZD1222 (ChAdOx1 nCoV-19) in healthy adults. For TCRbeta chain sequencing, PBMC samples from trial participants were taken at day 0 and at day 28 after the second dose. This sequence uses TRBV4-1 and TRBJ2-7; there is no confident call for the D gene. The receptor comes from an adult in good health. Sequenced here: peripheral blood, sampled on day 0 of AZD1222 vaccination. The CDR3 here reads CASSQGGGRKSYEQYF. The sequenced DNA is TGCGCCAGCAGCCAAGGAGGCGGTAGGAAATCCTACGAGCAGTACTTC.